What follows are 24 T cell receptor beta chains derived from one specimen sequenced in a study of CD8 T cells in Susac syndrome (dated by TCRdb to the late 2010s). Library method: the immunoSEQ multiplex PCR assay. RNA was extracted using the RNeasy kit, and about 0.45 to 1 ug of the RNA was reverse transcribed with random hexamers. TCRdb redid the processing of the public reads, applying fastp at Q25 and MiXCR, and retained in-frame beta chains. Records with the same CDR3 protein are collapsed into one entry carrying the most frequent genes and DNA. This sample has roughly 120,000 distinct CDR3 sequences in its table, and 85% to 95% of those were observed once. Together, the top ten hold approximately 0.31% of the sample. The sample consisted of CD8+ T cells from PBMCs. These receptors were taken from a human donor with multiple sclerosis.

The chain links TRBV11-2 to TRBJ2-3, with a tentative D call TRBD1 (5 bases). The V end was cut by 1 base, the J end by 7 bases, with 15 bases between. The CDR3 totals 15 residues. The V gene's germline CDR1 is SGHAT and CDR2 FQNNGV. The CDR3, as DNA: TGTGCCAGCAGCTTAGGTTTCGACAGAGAGAATACGCAGTATTTT. The encoded protein is CASSLGFDRENTQYF. Complete variable domain (other parts from reference TRBV11-2 and TRBJ2-3): EAGVAQSPRYKIIEKRQSVAFWCNPISGHATLYWYQQILGQGPKLLIQFQNNGVVDDSQLPKDRFSAERLKGVDSTLKIQPAKLEDSAVYLCASSLGFDRENTQYFGPGTRLTVL.

The gene calls are TRBV3-1 and TRBJ2-7; D is uncertain. CDR1 LGHDT and CDR2 YNNKEL come from the germline V gene (reference sequence). The V and J ends lost 0 bases and 2 bases respectively, with 8 bases between them. The CDR3 consists of 14 residues. The CDR3 sequence is CASSQEVVTYEQYF. As DNA, the CDR3 is TGTGCCAGCAGCCAAGAGGTGGTTACCTACGAGCAGTACTTC.

CDR3 sequence: CASSFRDRAPDTQYF. CDR3 coding DNA: TGTGCCAGCAGCTTCCGGGACAGGGCGCCGGATACGCAGTATTTT. The chain links TRBV2 to TRBJ2-3; 9 bases match TRBD1. Germline V gives CDR1 SNHLY, CDR2 FYNNEI. J was trimmed by 6 bases and V by 6 bases; bases with no gene match: 10. The CDR3 has 15 residues.

The chain employs TRBV3-1 and TRBJ1-1, with D uncertain. The germline V gene has CDR1 LGHDT and CDR2 YNNKEL (reference sequence). V gave up 1 base and J gave up 2 bases, with 8 bases separating them. This CDR3 has 14 residues. The CDR3 loop is CASSQVRSNTEAFF. CDR3 DNA sequence: TGTGCCAGCAGCCAAGTCAGGTCCAACACTGAAGCTTTCTTT.

The rearrangement uses TRBV5-4 and TRBJ2-4; possible D gene TRBD1, 5 bases. The germline gives CDR1 SGHNT, CDR2 YYREEE (reference sequence). V dropped 5 bases and J dropped 3 bases, with 12 bases sitting between them. The CDR3 has 14 amino acids. The CDR3 loop reads CASRNQGGKNIQYF. DNA of the CDR3: TGTGCCAGCAGAAATCAGGGCGGCAAAAACATTCAGTACTTC.

V usage is TRBV4-1 and J usage is TRBJ2-3, with TRBD2 matching over 9 bases. The CDR3 consists of 18 residues. Germline CDR1 MGHRA, CDR2 YSYEKL. Unmatched junction bases numbered 13, after V lost 0 bases and J lost 6 bases. As DNA, the CDR3 is TGCGCCAGCAGCCAAGATACGGGCGGGGGGGCCGGCCAGGATACGCAGTATTTT. Translation: CASSQDTGGGAGQDTQYF.

V gene TRBV29-1 combines with J gene TRBJ2-7; 7 positions agree with TRBD1. V gave up 7 bases and J gave up 0 bases; unmatched junction bases: 6. CDR1 is SQVTM and CDR2 is ANQGSEA in the germline V gene. The CDR3 loop spans 13 amino acids. The CDR3 region is CSAGTGDSYEQYF. The CDR3 DNA follows: TGCAGCGCCGGAACAGGGGACTCCTACGAGCAGTACTTC.

The chain links TRBV5-4 to TRBJ1-2; D remains ambiguous. Between the trimmed V and J ends, which lost 0 bases and 4 bases, there was a span of 10 bases. CDR3 length: 14 amino acids. Germline CDR1 and CDR2: SGHNT and YYREEE (reference sequence). In DNA form, the CDR3 reads TGTGCCAGCAGCTTGGAACATCTTACCTATGGCTACACCTTC. As protein: CASSLEHLTYGYTF.

The chain carries TRBV15 and TRBJ2-2; the D is unclear. Germline values: CDR1 LNHNV, CDR2 YYDKDF (reference sequence). With 3 bases removed from V and 0 bases from J, the gap between germline ends came to 8 bases. This CDR3 is 15 amino acids long. CDR3 sequence reads: CATSRDGSNTGELFF. The CDR3 DNA sequence: TGTGCCACCAGCAGGGACGGATCGAACACCGGGGAGCTGTTTTTT.

This chain links TRBV4-1 with TRBJ1-1; D is unresolved. V gave up 0 bases and J gave up 11 bases, with 19 bases separating them. This CDR3 contains 15 residues. Germline CDR1 is MGHRA and CDR2 is YSYEKL. The CDR3 region is CASSQDLWVPIGAFF. The CDR3 bases are TGCGCCAGCAGCCAAGATCTTTGGGTACCAATCGGGGCTTTCTTT.

The chain employs TRBV2 and TRBJ2-7; TRBD2 aligns across 11 bases. Germline V gives CDR1 SNHLY, CDR2 FYNNEI. V lost 6 bases, J lost 1 base, and 5 bases stayed unmatched. This CDR3 is built from 15 residues. CDR3 sequence: CASREGLAASYEQYV. The CDR3 DNA follows: TGTGCCAGCAGGGAGGGACTAGCGGCTTCCTACGAGCAGTACGTC.

The chain combines TRBV7-9 with TRBJ2-7, with D unresolved. Trimming removed 4 bases at V and 4 bases at J, with 11 bases between. The CDR3 consists of 13 residues. The V gene's germline CDR1 is SEHNR and CDR2 FQNEAQ (reference sequence). CDR3 amino acids: CASSYPEEYEQYV. CDR3 in DNA: TGTGCCAGCAGCTACCCAGAGGAATACGAGCAGTACGTC.

The rearrangement joins TRBV4-1 to TRBJ2-7; 8 bases fit TRBD2. V was pared by 1 base and J by 0 bases, with 2 bases of the junction left unmatched. The CDR3 extends over 15 amino acids. Germline-derived CDR1 and CDR2 are MGHRA and YSYEKL. CDR3 amino acids: CASSQVAGGSYEQYV. CDR3 nucleotide sequence: TGCGCCAGCAGCCAAGTGGCGGGAGGCTCCTACGAGCAGTACGTC.

The V call is TRBV30, the J call TRBJ2-7, with D unresolved. The CDR3 is made up of 12 amino acids. CDR1 GTSNPN and CDR2 SVGIG come from the germline V gene (reference sequence). V was clipped by 2 bases and J by 6 bases, with 11 bases between them. The CDR3 DNA follows: TGTGCCTGGAGTCCTCCCCTAGGCGAGCAGTACTTC. As protein: CAWSPPLGEQYF.

This clonotype was counted once. The chain employs TRBV20-1 and TRBJ2-3; 11 bases line up with TRBD2. With V trimmed by 0 bases and J by 4 bases, 6 bases remained unmatched. The germline V gene encodes CDR1 DFQATT and CDR2 SNEGSKA (reference sequence). The CDR3 runs to 16 residues. DNA of the CDR3: TGCAGTGCTAGAGAATTACTAGCGGGGGATGCAGATACGCAGTATTTT. This codes for CSARELLAGDADTQYF.

V gene TRBV20-1 combines with J gene TRBJ2-4; D might be TRBD1 or TRBD2, each matching 5 bases. Trimming pared 5 bases from V and 8 bases from J, leaving 19 bases between. This CDR3 has 14 amino acids. Germline V gene lookup returns CDR1 DFQATT and CDR2 SNEGSKA (reference sequence). CDR3 sequence reads: CSASEMGPSYIQYF. The CDR3 DNA reads TGCAGTGCTTCAGAGATGGGGCCTAGCTACATTCAGTACTTC.

The chain has TRBV10-2 and TRBJ2-5; 11 bases match TRBD2. V was clipped by 6 bases and J by 2 bases; unmatched bases: 8. CDR1 is WSHSY, CDR2 SAAADI, per germline. There are 16 residues in the CDR3. CDR3 region: CASRAFASGGQETQYF. The CDR3 region has the DNA TGCGCCAGCAGGGCTTTTGCTAGCGGGGGGCAAGAGACCCAGTACTTC.

The chain carries TRBV5-1 and TRBJ1-4; 7 nucleotides align to TRBD1. Germline V gives CDR1 SGHRS, CDR2 YFSETQ. The junction had 8 bases not matched to a gene; V was cut back by 3 bases and J by 0 bases. The CDR3 has 17 residues. The CDR3 DNA reads TGCGCCAGCAGCTACTCCCGGGACAGCGCAACTAATGAAAAACTGTTTTTT. Its protein is CASSYSRDSATNEKLFF. The full variable domain, completed using reference TRBV5-1 and TRBJ1-4, is KAGVTQTPRYLIKTRGQQVTLSCSPISGHRSVSWYQQTPGQGLQFLFEYFSETQRNKGNFPGRFSGRQFSNSRSEMNVSTLELGDSALYLCASSYSRDSATNEKLFFGSGTQLSVL.

CDR3 nucleotide sequence: TGTGCCACCAGTGACCAGGGGGCGCTAACCGGGGAGCTGTTTTTT. It is translated as CATSDQGALTGELFF. The chain joins TRBV24-1 to TRBJ2-2, with 8 bases lining up with TRBD1. The germline V gene encodes CDR1 KGHDR and CDR2 SFDVKD. The CDR3 is made up of 15 amino acids. J was trimmed by 5 bases and V by 4 bases; bases with no gene match: 5.

The rearrangement uses TRBV5-1 and TRBJ1-2; tentative D call: TRBD1 (5 bases). From germline, CDR1 is SGHRS and CDR2 YFSETQ. The CDR3 consists of 14 residues. V was clipped by 0 bases and J by 8 bases, with 14 bases between them. The CDR3 region has the DNA TGCGCCAGCAGCTTGGGGTTGGCAGGGCGCGGCTACACCTTC. Translating it yields CASSLGLAGRGYTF.

This chain joins TRBV19 and TRBJ2-2; 9 nucleotides line up with TRBD1. This CDR3 is built from 15 residues. V dropped 8 bases and J dropped 7; count of bases not matched to a gene: 11. In germline, CDR1 is LNHDA, CDR2 SQIVND (reference sequence). CDR3 in DNA: TGTGCCAGTCGTCCGGGACAGGGTTCGGTCGGGGAGCTGTTTTTT. This sequence encodes CASRPGQGSVGELFF.

The chain carries TRBV30 and TRBJ2-7; maybe TRBD1 (6 bases). The CDR3 extends over 14 amino acids. Germline CDR1 reads GTSNPN; CDR2 reads SVGIG (reference sequence). V gave up 2 bases and J gave up 0 bases, with 11 bases separating them. CDR3 DNA sequence: TGTGCCTGGAGTTCCGGGACAAGCTCCTACGAGCAGTACGTC. This codes for CAWSSGTSSYEQYV.

The chain uses TRBV4-1 and TRBJ2-5; a possible D gene is TRBD2 (6 bases). The CDR3 runs 14 residues. Trimming pared 1 base from V and 8 bases from J, leaving 14 bases between. CDR1 is MGHRA and CDR2 is YSYEKL in the germline V gene. As DNA, the CDR3 is TGCGCCAGCAGCCAAGGCGGGGACCTACGAACCCAGTACTTC. Encoded protein: CASSQGGDLRTQYF.

The chain employs TRBV20-1 and TRBJ2-3, with TRBD2 matching 10 bases. Germline CDR1 and CDR2: DFQATT and SNEGSKA (reference sequence). V shed 5 bases, J shed 2 bases, and the junction held 10 bases outside the gene matches. This CDR3 has 16 residues. The CDR3 DNA reads as TGCAGTGCTGCACAAACTAGCGGGGAACCCACAGATACGCAGTATTTT. Protein product: CSAAQTSGEPTDTQYF.